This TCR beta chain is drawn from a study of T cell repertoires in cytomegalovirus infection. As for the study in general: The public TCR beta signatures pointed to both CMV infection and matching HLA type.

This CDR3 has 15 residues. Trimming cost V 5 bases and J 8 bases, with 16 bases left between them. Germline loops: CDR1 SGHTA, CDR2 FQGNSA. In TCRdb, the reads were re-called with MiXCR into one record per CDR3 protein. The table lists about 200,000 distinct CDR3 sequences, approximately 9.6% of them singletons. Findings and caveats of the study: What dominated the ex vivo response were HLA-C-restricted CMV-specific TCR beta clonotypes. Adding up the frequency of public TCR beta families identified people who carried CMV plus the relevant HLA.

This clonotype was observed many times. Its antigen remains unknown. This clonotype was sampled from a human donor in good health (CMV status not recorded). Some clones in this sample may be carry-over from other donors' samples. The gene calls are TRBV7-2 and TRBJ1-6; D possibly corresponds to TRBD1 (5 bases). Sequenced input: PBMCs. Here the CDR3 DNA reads TGTGCCAGCAGCACCTTCGGGGGTCCCGATTCACCCCTCCACTTT. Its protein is CASSTFGGPDSPLHF.